This TCR beta chain was recovered during a study of cytomegalovirus exposure and HLA in healthy donors (TCRdb year 2017). Turning to the overall study: An earlier analysis of fewer than 750 of the donors reported under 300 Gb of sequence data and 117 million unique TCR beta sequences obtained from some 200 million T cells. Donor age, sex, ethnicity and CMV serostatus were compiled alongside the repertoire data. Among the 398 genotyped donors, 81% belonged to the genetic ancestry cluster associated with self-reported Caucasian donors. An early release that covered more than 550 HLA-typed donors contained approximately 300 gigabases of sequencing data and roughly 84 million unique TCR sequences. An earlier analysis of 450 to 750 of the donors used high-throughput TCR beta sequencing to judge whether each TCR beta V gene segment behaved as functional or pseudogenic. HLA typing covered class I and class II loci at four-digit resolution. To study patterns of TCR occurrence, a later analysis re-analyzed previously published TCR beta repertoires from several hundred donors and added high-resolution HLA genotyping. The study was designed to test whether signatures of past pathogen exposure could be identified by cataloging public T cell receptors. Roughly five DR-DQ haplotypes were handled as single units for association and clustering, since linkage in the cohort was strong. The study combined high-throughput TCR immunosequencing, statistical association of individual TCRs with disease status, and machine learning to predict cytomegalovirus infection status. The later analysis used no new phenotypic data to find candidate immune exposures, relying instead on TCR beta sequences and their occurrence across donors. Typing coverage differed by locus: A, B, C, DRB1 and DQB1 were typed in roughly 620-630 donors, DQA1 in roughly 510, DPA1 in nearly 610, and DPB1 in 450 to 480. In addition to the first cohort of around 670 subjects, a separate validation cohort of 130 or so different subjects was used. Every discovery cohort repertoire had been produced on one sequencing platform. Across roughly 420 genotyped donors of the cohort, an average of about 250,000 unique TCR beta nucleotide sequences per donor were sequenced, and roughly a sixth of those sequences were non-productive. Using immunosequencing, the study profiled T cell repertoires from approximately 700 subjects and related those repertoires to cytomegalovirus serostatus. A later genetic analysis used genome-wide SNP genotypes for about 65% of the 666 donors, treating that subset as a discovery cohort. The paper as a whole reports these results and caveats: In a later analysis, several top co-occurrence clusters were reported to appear linked to parvovirus B19, influenza, CMV and Epstein-Barr virus. The study listed approximately 150 TCR beta chains as associated with cytomegalovirus. In this cohort, only TCR beta chains were sequenced, and detectable features were limited by the absence of alpha or paired-chain data. A further reported finding was that TCR beta sequences accurately predicted the HLA-A and HLA-B alleles for most subjects in the first cohort. A later analysis found that HLA-associated TCR beta chains were more clonally expanded and had lower generation probabilities than equally common non-associated chains. The authors suggested that the approach could potentially be generalized to other disease states and immunological phenotypes. Sequencing depth was assumed to be roughly uniform across donors in the presence/absence analyses, though that assumption may not hold. Correlated functional status among segregating V segments might be attributable to linkage disequilibrium, but an unknown experimental factor could not be ruled out. Most TCR sequences were observed very rarely across donors, whereas some public TCRs were present in many individuals. In a later analysis, TCR association rates were found to vary across HLA loci, with the most associated TCRs seen for DRB1 alleles and the fewest for HLA-C alleles. Immune exposure information for the cohort was limited to CMV serostatus. A later genetic analysis associated a missense DCLRE1C variant with V-gene and J-gene trimming of TCR beta chains, and an independent cohort replicated the association. A later analysis found that most CMV-associated TCR beta chains appeared HLA-restricted, with HLA associations seemingly driven largely by CMV exposure. Three of the identified cytomegalovirus-associated TCR beta chains were confirmed in vitro to be specific for cytomegalovirus antigens. At a false discovery rate of 0.05, a later analysis linked around 17,000 TCR beta sequences to specific HLA alleles. The classifier was reported to diagnose cytomegalovirus status with high specificity and sensitivity in both the original cohort and the validation cohort. An earlier analysis of around 500 of the donors showed that most TCR beta V segments appeared in productive rearrangements either about 87% or about 30% of the time, which broadly matched IMGT annotations. Because counts were too low, about 18 rarely observed V segments, including chromosome 9 orphons, were excluded from the earlier analysis of about 500 of the donors. Because HLA typing was unavailable for some donors at each locus, only the typed subset was used in association tests. A later genetic analysis reported fewer N-insertions in productive TCRs among donors in an Asian-associated ancestry cluster than the approximately 670-donor mean. The sequencing pipeline was judged likely to have produced a cluster of highly shared sequence variants as a technical artifact. Assigning TCR associations to individual alleles was difficult when HLA alleles, especially DR and DQ, strongly co-occurred.

The library was prepared using the immunoSEQ multiplex PCR assay. The multiplex PCR relied on a mix of 60 forward primers for TCR Vbeta segments and 13 reverse primers for TCR Jbeta segments. Amplification of the CDR3 region of rearranged TCR beta genes was performed with a multiplex PCR assay on genomic DNA. On the Illumina HiSeq System, the amplified TCR beta libraries were sequenced as 87-base-pair reads. Turning to the authors' computational methods: Across the roughly 600 repertoires, a later analysis counted approximately 83 million unique TCR beta chains, roughly 11 million of which were shared by at least two donors. A nearest-neighbor algorithm error-corrected the raw reads and collapsed the reads into unique sequences, merging closely related sequences to remove PCR and sequencing errors. CDR3 sequences were aligned to IMGT reference sequences to assign V, D and J gene segments. For a sequence to be retained, a match of at least six nucleotides was required to both a V gene segment and a J gene segment. A rearrangement counted as productive if the CDR3 had no stop codons and remained in frame with V and J, and every other rearrangement counted as non-productive. Following IMGT convention, CDR3 was defined as the stretch from the second conserved V-encoded cysteine to the conserved J-encoded phenylalanine. Sequences without an unambiguous match to a single V gene segment were excluded from the earlier analysis of approximately 600 of the donors. In an earlier analysis of some 590 of the donors, a V segment was called functional when productive rearrangements were above 56.7%, and segregating when the standard deviation between donors exceeded 5%. To diagnose cytomegalovirus status from the catalog of TCR beta chain sequences, a statistical classification framework was built. In a later analysis, V and J genes were assigned by comparing TCR nucleotide sequences against IMGT/GENE-DB human TR gene sequences. The TCRdist pipeline was used in a later analysis to assign CDR3 sequences and most-parsimonious VDJ recombination scenarios. In a later analysis, each TCR beta chain was defined by its CDR3 amino acid sequence together with its V-gene family, and reads without a unique V-gene family were excluded. As a way to deal with suspected cross-contamination and a sequencing artifact, a later analysis dropped nearly 600 nucleotide sequences that were highly shared and had low generation probability. For each public chain, a later analysis derived a clonal expansion index from normalized ranks of inferred template counts within each repertoire. Generation probabilities in a later analysis came from a VDJ recombination model fitted to out-of-frame rearrangements, and those results were checked against IGoR. A later analysis scored TCR-TCR, TCR-HLA and TCR-CMV co-occurrence with hypergeometric tests, applying a repertoire-size bias correction to TCR pairs. False discovery rates were estimated in a later analysis by permuting HLA or CMV assignments 20 times. In a later analysis, co-occurring TCRs were grouped using DBSCAN, with TCRdist sequence similarity added in when clustering inside HLA-allele-positive subsets. For co-occurrence clustering, repertoires with fewer than 30,000 or more than 120,000 public chains were excluded, along with five repertoires with anomalous nucleotide sharing. What TCRdb holds here is the immuneACCESS table cut down to in-frame rearrangements. Part of the clones is not present; checked against another copy, under half of the missing clones reflect an unresolved V gene, and the others are unexplained. The V and J calls and clone size are taken from that table; D and trimming were inferred from the DNA. The sample includes roughly 120,000 clones, with 15% observed a single time. The ten biggest clones cover 1.9% of the sample.

The cohort was made up of roughly 670 healthy bone marrow donors. Cohort members were all nominally healthy when sampled, although unrecorded immune exposures were likely present. The donor was CMV seronegative and was included in the group of around 320 seronegative cohort members. A peripheral blood sample was collected from each donor, and TCR beta sequencing was performed on peripheral blood mononuclear cells. The Qiagen DNeasy Blood Extraction Kit was used to extract genomic DNA from the blood cell samples. Comment on this clone: Its target antigen remains unknown. Base qualities are missing; no much larger clone stands one base away.

The sample comprised PBMCs. The source is a woman between 18 and 29 years old in good health and CMV-seronegative.

The CDR3 loop reads CASSVAGTSGGNEQFF. The DNA sequence follows: TGTGCCAGCAGCGTAGCCGGGACTAGCGGGGGAAATGAGCAGTTCTTC. The rearranged chain carries TRBV9 and TRBJ2-1; TRBD2 matches 14 bases in the middle. From a lookup of the germline V gene, CDR1 and CDR2 are SGDLS and YYNGEE. V loses 0 bases at its end and J loses 7 bases; junction bases beyond the gene matches: 3. Including the terminal cysteine and phenylalanine, the CDR3 comprises 16 residues. The kept DNA is CDR3 alone, 48 bases in frame from the first base.